A single sample is the source of the 21 T cell receptor beta chains below, sequenced in a study of blood T cell repertoires in COVID-19. Method: immunoSEQ multiplex PCR; TCRdb's copy keeps in-frame clones and lacks some. The table lists a few hundred thousand clones, approximately 89% of them singletons, with roughly a tenth in the top ten. Sequenced input: peripheral blood. Source of these receptors: a woman aged 25 to 39 with COVID-19, enrolled during active disease.

The genes are TRBV10-3 and TRBJ2-7; D possibly corresponds to TRBD1 (6 bases). The CDR3 totals 14 residues. Trimming took 7 bases from V and 1 from J, leaving 14 bases between them. Germline CDR1 reads ENHRY; CDR2 reads SYGVKD. The CDR3 nucleotides are TGTGCCATCACTCCGACAGGTTCGTCCTACGAGCAGTACTTC. It yields the protein CAITPTGSSYEQYF.

The genes are TRBV30 and TRBJ2-7; perhaps TRBD1 as D (6 bases). Germline CDR1 and CDR2: GTSNPN and SVGIG (reference sequence). CDR3 length equals 12 residues. The V and J ends lost 5 bases and 1 base respectively, with 9 bases between them. The CDR3 DNA reads TGTGCCTGGCGACAGGTGTCCTACGAGCAGTACTTC. Translated, it gives CAWRQVSYEQYF.

The chain employs TRBV6-4 and TRBJ2-7; D is perhaps TRBD2 (6 bases). Germline-derived CDR1 and CDR2 are MRHNA and SNTAGT. The V end lost 7 bases, the J end lost 3 bases, and 16 bases lay between the germline ends. This CDR3 contains 14 residues. The CDR3: CASTPPEGRYEQYF. In DNA form, the CDR3 reads TGTGCCAGCACCCCGCCGGAGGGCCGCTACGAGCAGTACTTC.

The rearrangement uses TRBV5-5 and TRBJ2-7, with a weak D call TRBD1 (6 bases). Per the germline V gene, CDR1 is SGHKS and CDR2 is YYEKEE (reference sequence). V was cut by 5 bases and J by 3 bases, with 15 bases left in between. The CDR3 contains 14 residues. CDR3 region: CASSRPTGSYEQYF. CDR3 bases: TGTGCCAGCAGTCGACCGACAGGTAGCTACGAGCAGTACTTC.

The chain couples TRBV20-1 to TRBJ2-5; a possible D gene is TRBD1 (5 bases). The CDR3 loop spans 11 amino acids. Germline loops: CDR1 DFQATT, CDR2 SNEGSKA (reference sequence). V was cut by 7 bases and J by 4 bases, with 10 bases left in between. The CDR3 nucleotides read TGCAGTGGGGGCATACGAGAGACCCAGTACTTC. Translation: CSGGIRETQYF.

The chain employs TRBV2 and TRBJ2-7; D is possibly TRBD2 (5 bases). From germline, CDR1 is SNHLY and CDR2 FYNNEI. The CDR3 extends over 16 amino acids. With 9 bases removed from V and 3 bases from J, the gap between germline ends came to 24 bases. The CDR3: CASAPLQRETYYEQYF. The CDR3 DNA reads TGTGCCAGTGCCCCCCTTCAGAGGGAGACTTACTACGAGCAGTACTTC. Complete variable domain (other parts from reference TRBV2 and TRBJ2-7): EPEVTQTPSHQVTQMGQEVILRCVPISNHLYFYWYRQILGQKVEFLVSFYNNEISEKSEIFDDQFSVERPDGSNFTLKIRSTKLEDSAMYFCASAPLQRETYYEQYFGPGTRLTVT.

The chain employs TRBV15 and TRBJ2-2; D ambiguous. The CDR3 extends over 15 amino acids. V lost 0 bases, J lost 1 base, and 6 bases lay in between. Germline V gives CDR1 LNHNV, CDR2 YYDKDF (reference sequence). As DNA, the CDR3 is TGTGCCACCAGCAGAGATTTCCTGAACACCGGGGAGCTGTTTTTT. Translation: CATSRDFLNTGELFF.

This clone was recorded only once. The gene calls are TRBV2 and TRBJ2-5, with D maybe TRBD2 (6 bases). CDR3 size: 11 residues. Germline assignment: CDR1 SNHLY and CDR2 FYNNEI. The V and J ends lost 8 bases and 12 bases respectively, with 16 bases between them. CDR3: CASAEGRIEYF. DNA for the CDR3: TGTGCCAGCGCGGAGGGGCGGATTGAGTACTTC.

In this sample, this clone turned up once. The J gene is TRBJ2-1, the V gene TRBV19; TRBD2 aligns across 7 bases. CDR1 LNHDA and CDR2 SQIVND come from the germline V gene (reference sequence). This CDR3 has 13 residues. With 6 bases clipped from V and 7 bases from J, the junction kept 6 bases outside the gene matches. The CDR3 DNA sequence: TGTGCCAGTAGCCTCCCCGGGGGGAATGAGCAGTTCTTC. This gives the protein CASSLPGGNEQFF.

J is TRBJ1-4 and V is TRBV6-2 or TRBV6-3; 9 nucleotides match TRBD1. Germline assignment: CDR1 MNHEY and CDR2 SVGEGT. This CDR3 contains 15 residues. Trimming removed 5 bases from V and 6 bases from J; junction bases left unmatched: 7. The CDR3 loop is CASSTPWTGDEKLFF. In DNA, the CDR3 is TGTGCCAGCAGTACCCCGTGGACAGGGGATGAAAAACTGTTTTTT.

This clone came up once. The chain carries TRBV2 and TRBJ2-4, with 7 bases aligning to TRBD2. CDR3 length: 15 residues. Looked up from germline, CDR1 is SNHLY and CDR2 is FYNNEI. V lost 6 bases and J lost 0; bases outside the gene matches: 5. The DNA of the CDR3 is TGTGCCAGCAGAGGTCTAGCGGTAGCCAAAAACATTCAGTACTTC. Translation: CASRGLAVAKNIQYF.

The genes are TRBV27 and TRBJ1-1, with a weak D call TRBD1 (5 bases). V lost 3 bases and J 4 bases, leaving 18 bases between the germline ends. This CDR3 contains 16 residues. CDR1 is MNHEY and CDR2 is SMNVEV in the germline V gene (reference sequence). The CDR3 DNA sequence: TGTGCCAGCAGTTTCACCACCACAGGTTTGGGCACTGAAGCTTTCTTT. Amino acid sequence: CASSFTTTGLGTEAFF.

This chain links TRBV4-1 with TRBJ2-3; D perhaps matches TRBD2 (6 bases). The CDR3 loop spans 17 amino acids. V dropped 0 bases and J dropped 1 base, with 14 bases sitting between them. Germline CDR1 is MGHRA and CDR2 is YSYEKL. Written as DNA, the CDR3 is TGCGCCAGCAGCCAAGATCGGGATAGCGGACGCACAGATACGCAGTATTTT. Its protein is CASSQDRDSGRTDTQYF.

In its sample, this clone was seen once. The CDR3 loop is CASDRVGDEKLFF. DNA for the CDR3: TGTGCCTCCGACAGGGTTGGGGATGAAAAACTGTTTTTT. V gene TRBV30 combines with J gene TRBJ1-4; 7 bases map to TRBD1. Per the germline V gene, CDR1 is GTSNPN and CDR2 is SVGIG (reference sequence). The CDR3 runs to 13 residues. Germline trimming cut 7 bases from V and 6 bases from J; bases unmatched to any gene: 8.

The J gene is TRBJ2-1, the V gene TRBV7-9; tentative D call: TRBD2 (7 bases). In germline, CDR1 is SEHNR, CDR2 FQNEAQ (reference sequence). This CDR3 is built from 13 residues. V gave up 4 bases and J gave up 5 bases, with 9 bases separating them. The CDR3 here is CASSSGGHNEQFF. The CDR3 coding sequence is TGTGCCAGCAGCTCGGGGGGCCACAATGAGCAGTTCTTC.

The CDR3 bases are TGTGCCAGCAGCTTAGCGCGGGACTACGAGCAGTACTTC. This codes for CASSLARDYEQYF. The chain has TRBV7-6 and TRBJ2-7; D may be TRBD2 (6 bases). Deletions cut 0 bases from V and 3 bases from J, with 6 bases between. The CDR3 sequence is 13 residues long. Germline assignment: CDR1 SGHVS and CDR2 FNYEAQ.

The CDR3 DNA reads TGTGCCGCGGGGAGTCTCAACCAGGCTGGGGCCAACGTCCTGACTTTC. It yields the protein CAAGSLNQAGANVLTF. The rearrangement joins TRBV5-4 to TRBJ2-6; D is possibly TRBD2 (6 bases). The CDR3 runs to 16 residues. Trimming left V 10 bases short and J 2 bases short, with 19 bases between. Per the germline V gene, CDR1 is SGHNT and CDR2 is YYREEE (reference sequence).

The chain employs TRBV6-2 or TRBV6-3 and TRBJ2-1, with 7 bases matching TRBD2. The CDR3 has 16 amino acids. The germline V gene encodes CDR1 MNHEY and CDR2 SVGEGT. The V segment lost 6 bases and the J segment 9 bases; nucleotides outside the gene matches: 17. CDR3 amino acids: CASSPRIWRRESEQFF. CDR3 in DNA: TGTGCCAGCAGCCCTCGAATCTGGAGGCGGGAGTCTGAGCAGTTCTTC.

In nucleotides, the CDR3 is TGTGCCAGCACACAGTCGGACTCTGGAAACACCATATATTTT. Its protein is CASTQSDSGNTIYF. V and J are TRBV6-5 and TRBJ1-3; D remains ambiguous. V was cut by 7 bases and J by 0 bases, with 10 bases left in between. Germline V gene sequence: CDR1 MNHEY, CDR2 SVGAGI. This CDR3 spans 14 amino acids.

The chain carries TRBV10-1 and TRBJ2-3; TRBD2 aligns across 7 bases. The CDR3 consists of 15 residues. V lost 5 bases, J lost 5 bases, and 10 bases stayed unmatched. Per the germline V gene, CDR1 is WNHNN and CDR2 is SYGVQD (reference sequence). The CDR3 loop reads CASSPWGRERDTQYF. CDR3 nucleotides: TGCGCCAGCAGTCCTTGGGGGAGGGAGAGAGATACGCAGTATTTT.

This sequence joins TRBV7-2 and TRBJ2-7; 9 nucleotides align to TRBD2. Per the germline V gene, CDR1 is SGHTA and CDR2 is FQGNSA. The CDR3 length is 13 residues. Trimming at V came to 5 bases and at J to 6 bases, leaving 5 bases not matched to a gene. The CDR3 DNA is TGTGCCAGCAGCGTTAGCGGGAGAGGCGAGCAGTACTTC. Its protein is CASSVSGRGEQYF. Based on the CDR3 plus reference TRBV7-2 and TRBJ2-7, the full variable domain is GAGVSQSPSNKVTEKGKDVELRCDPISGHTALYWYRQSLGQGLEFLIYFQGNSAPDKSGLPSDRFSAERTGGSVSTLTIQRTQQEDSAVYLCASSVSGRGEQYFGPGTRLTVT.